The clone carrying this T cell receptor (beta chain) appeared many times. The trim removed 1 base at V and 4 bases at J, leaving 0 bases unmatched. Germline CDR1 is SQVTM and CDR2 is ANQGSEA. CDR3 length: 14 amino acids. The data stem from a study of response to subunit inactivated influenza vaccine. TCRdb independently ran MiXCR on the RT-PCR reads; one entry per CDR3 protein. This table has a few hundred thousand distinct CDR3 sequences, 13% to 15% appearing once. The sequence was obtained from a man aged 50 to 59 who received an inactivated influenza vaccine. This chain uses TRBV29-1 with TRBJ2-7; 14 positions agree with TRBD2. The sequences come from PBMCs from blood, collected roughly 12 days after vaccination. The CDR3 reads CSVEGTSGGYEQYF. The CDR3 DNA follows: TGCAGCGTTGAAGGGACTAGCGGGGGGTACGAGCAGTACTTC.